These T cell receptor beta chains were read from a single sample in a study of human T cells and chemical hapten exposure. TCRdb re-analysed the RACE reads in MiXCR, keeping a single row per CDR3 protein. Here the sample spans just over 40,000 distinct CDR3 sequences, about 3.5% being singletons. The source material was whole blood, sampled in connection with sensitization to the hapten diphenylcyclopropenone (DPC). These receptors were obtained from a man in his forties with alopecia areata. Some clones in this sample may be carry-over from other donors' samples. Each CDR3 is given with its conserved first and last residue. A D gene is named only where the DNA matches it firmly. A row's size may be missing; if present it is once, few, many or a size class.

clone size: few
J gene: TRBJ2-7
V gene: TRBV5-1
D gene: .
CDR3 protein: CASSLVGAHEQYF
CDR3 DNA: TGCGCCAGCAGCTTGGTAGGGGCACACGAGCAGTACTTC

clone size: many
J gene: TRBJ2-7
V gene: TRBV6-1
D gene: TRBD1
CDR3 protein: CASSPTRDRAYEQYF
CDR3 DNA: TGTGCCAGCAGTCCCACCCGGGACAGGGCTTACGAGCAGTACTTC

clone size: many
J gene: TRBJ1-2
V gene: TRBV14
D gene: .
CDR3 protein: CASSQWDKNYGYTF
CDR3 DNA: TGTGCCAGCAGCCAGTGGGACAAGAACTATGGCTACACCTTC

clone size: many
J gene: TRBJ1-4
V gene: TRBV14
D gene: .
CDR3 protein: CASSQDWPESGTNEKLFF
CDR3 DNA: TGTGCCAGCAGCCAAGACTGGCCCGAGAGTGGAACTAATGAAAAACTGTTTTTT

clone size: many
J gene: TRBJ1-3
V gene: TRBV7-2
D gene: .
CDR3 protein: CASSPTRTNGNTIYF
CDR3 DNA: TGTGCCAGCAGCCCGACAAGGACCAATGGAAACACCATATATTTT

clone size: .
J gene: TRBJ2-1
V gene: TRBV6-5
D gene: .
CDR3 protein: CASSYGSDEQFF
CDR3 DNA: TGTGCCAGCAGTTATGGGAGTGATGAGCAGTTCTTC

clone size: few
J gene: TRBJ2-3
V gene: TRBV19
D gene: .
CDR3 protein: CASSTGTGLTDTQYF
CDR3 DNA: TGTGCCAGTAGTACGGGGACGGGACTCACAGATACGCAGTATTTT

clone size: few
J gene: TRBJ1-2
V gene: TRBV12-3/TRBV12-4
D gene: TRBD1
CDR3 protein: CASSRGQGYGYTF
CDR3 DNA: TGTGCCAGCAGTAGAGGACAGGGCTATGGCTACACCTTC

clone size: many
J gene: TRBJ1-6
V gene: TRBV27
D gene: TRBD1
CDR3 protein: CASRPGQAFSPLHF
CDR3 DNA: TGTGCCAGCAGGCCGGGACAGGCTTTTTCACCCCTCCACTTT

clone size: many
J gene: TRBJ2-3
V gene: TRBV6-5
D gene: .
CDR3 protein: CASSYQDFASTDTQYF
CDR3 DNA: TGTGCCAGCAGTTACCAGGACTTCGCTAGCACAGATACGCAGTATTTT

clone size: many
J gene: TRBJ2-7
V gene: TRBV28
D gene: TRBD1
CDR3 protein: CASRPDRVDRSSYEQYF
CDR3 DNA: TGTGCCAGCAGGCCGGACAGGGTCGATCGAAGCTCCTACGAGCAGTACTTC

clone size: many
J gene: TRBJ2-1
V gene: TRBV29-1
D gene: .
CDR3 protein: CSVGQGVRNEQFF
CDR3 DNA: TGCAGCGTTGGGCAGGGAGTTCGAAATGAGCAGTTCTTC

clone size: many
J gene: TRBJ2-7
V gene: TRBV5-1
D gene: .
CDR3 protein: CASSFENPVYEQYF
CDR3 DNA: TGCGCCAGCAGCTTCGAGAACCCAGTCTACGAGCAGTACTTC

clone size: many
J gene: TRBJ2-4
V gene: TRBV29-1
D gene: .
CDR3 protein: CSVEAGAGDIQYF
CDR3 DNA: TGCAGCGTTGAAGCTGGGGCAGGGGACATTCAGTACTTC

clone size: many
J gene: TRBJ2-6
V gene: TRBV15
D gene: TRBD2
CDR3 protein: CATSPGGVGANVLTF
CDR3 DNA: TGTGCCACCAGCCCCGGGGGGGTGGGGGCCAACGTCCTGACTTTC

clone size: few
J gene: TRBJ2-2
V gene: TRBV12-3/TRBV12-4
D gene: TRBD2
CDR3 protein: CASSLSGRNTGELFF
CDR3 DNA: TGTGCCAGCAGCCTCAGCGGGAGAAATACCGGGGAGCTGTTTTTT

clone size: many
J gene: TRBJ2-7
V gene: TRBV5-5
D gene: .
CDR3 protein: CASSGTNYEQYF
CDR3 DNA: TGTGCCAGCAGTGGGACAAACTACGAGCAGTACTTC

clone size: many
J gene: TRBJ1-1
V gene: TRBV6-2/TRBV6-3
D gene: .
CDR3 protein: CATRNAGEHTEAFF
CDR3 DNA: TGTGCGACCAGGAACGCAGGGGAACACACTGAAGCTTTCTTT

clone size: many
J gene: TRBJ2-7
V gene: TRBV7-9
D gene: TRBD1
CDR3 protein: CASSPERGRPYEQYF
CDR3 DNA: TGTGCCAGCAGTCCTGAGAGGGGGCGCCCTTACGAGCAGTACTTC

clone size: many
J gene: TRBJ2-1
V gene: TRBV13
D gene: TRBD2
CDR3 protein: CASSLGLASGEQFF
CDR3 DNA: TGTGCCAGCAGCCTGGGACTAGCTAGCGGTGAGCAGTTCTTC

clone size: .
J gene: TRBJ1-1
V gene: TRBV6-6
D gene: .
CDR3 protein: CASRAGAEAFF
CDR3 DNA: TGTGCCAGCAGGGCCGGGGCCGAAGCTTTCTTT

clone size: many
J gene: TRBJ2-2
V gene: TRBV12-3/TRBV12-4
D gene: .
CDR3 protein: CASSLQGGTGELFF
CDR3 DNA: TGTGCCAGCAGTTTACAGGGTGGGACCGGGGAGCTGTTTTTT

clone size: medium-sized
J gene: TRBJ2-7
V gene: TRBV28
D gene: TRBD2
CDR3 protein: CASSSTGRGRNYEQYF
CDR3 DNA: TGTGCCAGCAGTTCCACGGGGAGGGGACGGAACTACGAGCAGTACTTC

clone size: many
J gene: TRBJ2-7
V gene: TRBV18
D gene: .
CDR3 protein: CASSPVSYEQYF
CDR3 DNA: TGTGCCAGCTCACCAGTTTCCTACGAGCAGTACTTC

clone size: .
J gene: TRBJ1-1
V gene: TRBV5-1
D gene: .
CDR3 protein: CASSLARNTEAFF
CDR3 DNA: TGCGCCAGCAGCTTGGCAAGGAACACTGAAGCTTTCTTT

clone size: many
J gene: TRBJ2-3
V gene: TRBV29-1
D gene: TRBD2
CDR3 protein: CSVVASGNTDTQYF
CDR3 DNA: TGCAGCGTTGTAGCTAGCGGGAACACAGATACGCAGTATTTT

clone size: .
J gene: TRBJ2-7
V gene: TRBV28
D gene: TRBD1
CDR3 protein: CASSFDREPIRLDEQYF
CDR3 DNA: TGTGCCAGCAGTTTTGACAGGGAGCCCATTAGACTCGACGAGCAGTACTTC

clone size: many
J gene: TRBJ1-4
V gene: TRBV12-3/TRBV12-4
D gene: .
CDR3 protein: CASKDRAPGNEKLFF
CDR3 DNA: TGTGCCAGCAAAGACCGGGCCCCGGGTAATGAAAAACTGTTTTTT

clone size: many
J gene: TRBJ2-3
V gene: TRBV27
D gene: .
CDR3 protein: CASSSTHVTYTDTQYF
CDR3 DNA: TGTGCCAGCAGTTCCACACATGTAACTTACACAGATACGCAGTATTTT

clone size: many
J gene: TRBJ2-1
V gene: TRBV2
D gene: TRBD2
CDR3 protein: CASSDPLTSGRVNEQFF
CDR3 DNA: TGTGCCAGCAGTGACCCCTTGACTAGCGGGAGAGTAAATGAGCAGTTCTTC

clone size: many
J gene: TRBJ2-6
V gene: TRBV2
D gene: TRBD1
CDR3 protein: CASSERLQGGTGGVLAGANVLTF
CDR3 DNA: TGTGCCAGCAGCGAGAGACTGCAAGGGGGGACAGGGGGGGTTCTCGCTGGGGCCAACGTCCTGACTTTC

clone size: few
J gene: TRBJ2-3
V gene: TRBV3-1
D gene: TRBD2
CDR3 protein: CASSQAGLAGGPLVTDTQYF
CDR3 DNA: TGTGCCAGCAGCCAAGCTGGACTAGCGGGGGGACCCCTTGTAACAGATACGCAGTATTTT

clone size: many
J gene: TRBJ2-3
V gene: TRBV7-6
D gene: .
CDR3 protein: CASSLADSSTDTQYF
CDR3 DNA: TGTGCCAGCAGCTTAGCGGACTCTAGCACAGATACGCAGTATTTT

clone size: many
J gene: TRBJ2-1
V gene: TRBV7-8
D gene: TRBD2
CDR3 protein: CASLTAGAYNEQFF
CDR3 DNA: TGTGCCAGCTTAACGGCGGGAGCCTACAATGAGCAGTTCTTC

clone size: many
J gene: TRBJ2-5
V gene: TRBV20-1
D gene: .
CDR3 protein: CRPQVGSEETQYF
CDR3 DNA: TGCAGACCCCAAGTGGGCAGCGAAGAGACCCAGTACTTC

clone size: many
J gene: TRBJ2-5
V gene: TRBV10-1
D gene: TRBD2
CDR3 protein: CASSESTLAGPETQYF
CDR3 DNA: TGCGCCAGCAGTGAGTCGACACTAGCGGGACCAGAGACCCAGTACTTC

clone size: many
J gene: TRBJ2-7
V gene: TRBV3-1
D gene: TRBD1
CDR3 protein: CASSRGTVPYEQYF
CDR3 DNA: TGTGCCAGCAGCCGAGGGACAGTCCCCTACGAGCAGTACTTC

clone size: many
J gene: TRBJ1-2
V gene: TRBV10-3
D gene: .
CDR3 protein: CAISESTANYGYTF
CDR3 DNA: TGTGCCATCAGTGAGTCCACAGCTAACTATGGCTACACCTTC

clone size: few
J gene: TRBJ2-3
V gene: TRBV4-1
D gene: .
CDR3 protein: CASSPDRNTDTQYF
CDR3 DNA: TGCGCCAGCAGCCCTGACAGGAACACAGATACGCAGTATTTT

clone size: many
J gene: TRBJ2-7
V gene: TRBV18
D gene: .
CDR3 protein: CASSPGQMGTYEQYF
CDR3 DNA: TGTGCCAGCTCCCCGGGACAGATGGGGACTTACGAGCAGTACTTC

clone size: many
J gene: TRBJ1-5
V gene: TRBV12-3/TRBV12-4
D gene: TRBD1
CDR3 protein: CASRTSTGAARPQHF
CDR3 DNA: TGTGCCAGCAGAACCTCCACAGGGGCTGCCCGGCCCCAGCATTTT

clone size: many
J gene: TRBJ2-5
V gene: TRBV5-1
D gene: TRBD1
CDR3 protein: CASSRGGTGQETQYF
CDR3 DNA: TGCGCCAGCAGCAGAGGAGGGACAGGGCAAGAGACCCAGTACTTC

clone size: many
J gene: TRBJ1-1
V gene: TRBV12-3/TRBV12-4
D gene: .
CDR3 protein: CASRGRPGKNTEAFF
CDR3 DNA: TGTGCCAGCAGGGGCCGGCCAGGGAAGAACACTGAAGCTTTCTTT

clone size: many
J gene: TRBJ2-3
V gene: TRBV5-1
D gene: .
CDR3 protein: CASSLGPSATDTQYF
CDR3 DNA: TGCGCCAGCAGCTTGGGTCCTAGCGCCACAGATACGCAGTATTTT

clone size: .
J gene: TRBJ2-1
V gene: TRBV13
D gene: TRBD1
CDR3 protein: CASSLRDRFWNEQFF
CDR3 DNA: TGTGCCAGCAGCTTAAGGGACAGGTTTTGGAATGAGCAGTTCTTC

clone size: many
J gene: TRBJ2-7
V gene: TRBV9
D gene: .
CDR3 protein: CASSVEGTGSYEQYF
CDR3 DNA: TGTGCCAGCAGCGTAGAGGGGACTGGTTCCTACGAGCAGTACTTC

clone size: .
J gene: TRBJ1-6
V gene: TRBV20-1
D gene: .
CDR3 protein: CSARDRFIGGPPLHF
CDR3 DNA: TGCAGTGCTAGAGATCGGTTTATAGGGGGGCCACCCCTCCACTTT

clone size: many
J gene: TRBJ1-2
V gene: TRBV28
D gene: .
CDR3 protein: CASSLLGVGNYGYTF
CDR3 DNA: TGTGCCAGCAGTTTATTGGGGGTCGGTAACTATGGCTACACCTTC

clone size: many
J gene: TRBJ2-7
V gene: TRBV10-3
D gene: .
CDR3 protein: CAISDGARIYEQYF
CDR3 DNA: TGTGCCATCAGTGACGGGGCGAGGATCTACGAGCAGTACTTC

clone size: many
J gene: TRBJ2-7
V gene: TRBV7-2
D gene: TRBD2
CDR3 protein: CASSIFGLGREQYF
CDR3 DNA: TGTGCCAGCAGCATTTTCGGACTAGGTAGGGAGCAGTACTTC